The clone carrying this TCR beta chain was found once. Its antigen remains unidentified. This sample was taken from a study of shared clonotypes between healthy human individuals. About the study: Researchers drew samples from two women and a few men aged 18 to 49. Whole-study results and caveats: It was anticipated that sequencing depth would influence how many clonotypes donors shared.

Unsorted PBMC replicate PCRs drew on 300 ng DNA, representing around 30,000 T cell genomes. The assay was immunoSEQ multiplex PCR, and TCRdb's table has in-frame clones only and misses some. The sample has around 500,000 clones; 70% to 80% are singletons. The sequenced material came from PBMCs. The sequence was collected from a woman aged 40 to 50 in good health. Some clones in this sample may be carry-over from other donors' samples.

The CDR3 region has the DNA TGTGCCAGCAGACACGTGTGCTACGAGCAGTACTTC. Amino acid sequence: CASRHVCYEQYF. The V call is TRBV6-4, the J call TRBJ2-7; no clear D gene. The CDR3 runs 12 residues. Germline V lookup: CDR1 MRHNA, CDR2 SNTAGT. The V end lost 6 bases, the J end lost 3 bases, and 9 bases lay between the germline ends.